This record covers a single T cell receptor (beta chain). The data derive from a study of blood T cell repertoires in COVID-19. The germline V gene encodes CDR1 LGHNA and CDR2 YSLEER. Trimming cost V 2 bases and J 4 bases; bases outside gene matches: 1. The CDR3 has 15 residues. Sequencing was performed with immunoSEQ multiplex PCR; in TCRdb, only in-frame clones are kept and a portion is missing. The sample yields some 110,000 clones, around 83% seen once. The TCR sequence derives from a woman aged 80 or over with acute or convalescent COVID-19. The V gene is TRBV4-3, the J gene TRBJ2-1; TRBD2 matches 11 bases. The material sequenced was peripheral blood. The CDR3 spells CASSQIAGGYNEQFF. The CDR3 DNA is TGCGCCAGCAGCCAAATAGCGGGAGGGTACAATGAGCAGTTCTTC.